The T cell receptor beta chain under discussion was sequenced for a study of shared clonotypes between healthy human individuals. The assay was immunoSEQ multiplex PCR, and TCRdb's table has in-frame clones only and misses some. In the table there are under 1,100,000 clones, under 80% of which are singletons. This clonotype was obtained from a man aged 18 to 29 in good health. Sequences were obtained from memory CD4+ T cells sorted from blood. Subset reported: CD45RA-negative fraction.

CDR3 residues: CAISTGFEQYF. DNA for the CDR3: TGTGCCATCTCGACAGGGTTCGAGCAGTACTTC. The gene calls are TRBV10-3 and TRBJ2-5; 7 positions match TRBD1. The J call may not be correct, given that the DNA end is closer to TRBJ2-7. The germline V gene encodes CDR1 ENHRY and CDR2 SYGVKD. The CDR3 length is 11 residues.